These 27 T cell receptor beta chains were all obtained from the same sample, sequenced in a study of T cells in Graves' hyperthyroidism and ophthalmopathy. Amplification of TCR beta CDR3 regions used RNA as the template. A first-round RT-PCR of the TCR CDR3 used the HTBI primer set. MiXCR, applied by TCRdb to the multiplex PCR reads, yields one record per CDR3 protein. The sample gives 350,000 to 400,000 distinct CDR3 sequences, 15% of which show up once; approximately 29% is in the top ten. Material for sequencing was blood. These receptors were taken from a woman aged 25 to 39 with Graves' hyperthyroidism.

In this sample, this clonotype turned up many times. J is TRBJ1-3 and V is TRBV28; D is undetermined. Germline CDR1 and CDR2: MDHEN and SYDVKM. The germline V and J ends were trimmed by 7 bases and 0 bases, with 7 bases remaining between them. The CDR3 loop spans 13 amino acids. This CDR3 reads CASKRDSGNTIYF. In DNA form, the CDR3 reads TGTGCCAGCAAAAGGGACTCTGGAAACACCATATATTTT.

This clonotype was detected many times. The V gene is TRBV7-2, the J gene TRBJ2-7, with 8 positions matching TRBD1. CDR1 and CDR2 (germline): SGHTA, FQGNSA. The CDR3 totals 16 residues. With V trimmed by 5 bases and J by 2 bases, 11 bases remained unmatched. CDR3: CASSPRQGSTTYEQYF. CDR3 sequence (DNA): TGTGCCAGCAGCCCTCGACAGGGGTCAACTACCTACGAGCAGTACTTC.

Ten or more counts support this clonotype. This chain links TRBV2 with TRBJ2-3, with D perhaps matching TRBD1 (7 bases). Germline-derived CDR1 and CDR2 are SNHLY and FYNNEI. Between the trimmed V and J ends, which lost 9 bases and 0 bases, there was a span of 10 bases. The length of the CDR3 is 13 residues. The CDR3 is CARTGTSTDTQYF. CDR3 DNA sequence: TGTGCCAGGACAGGGACTAGCACAGATACGCAGTATTTT.

The rearrangement uses TRBV19 and TRBJ2-5; D not resolved. V was clipped by 6 bases and J by 0 bases, with 11 bases between them. The V gene's germline CDR1 is LNHDA and CDR2 SQIVND (reference sequence). The CDR3 sequence is 14 residues long. DNA of the CDR3: TGTGCCAGTAGCAACTCGATAAACCAAGAGACCCAGTACTTC. As protein: CASSNSINQETQYF.

The rearrangement links TRBV20-1 to TRBJ1-1; 8 bases are a match to TRBD1. CDR1 is DFQATT, CDR2 SNEGSKA, per germline (reference sequence). Trimming took 5 bases from V and 3 from J; bases not matched to a gene: 8. This CDR3 is 14 amino acids long. CDR3 residues: CSADHRGGYTEAFF. The CDR3 DNA is TGCAGTGCTGACCACAGGGGGGGGTACACTGAAGCTTTCTTT.

The table lists this clonotype with a few counts. The V call is TRBV27, the J call TRBJ2-3; D unresolved. The CDR3 sequence is 13 residues long. Trimming pared 8 bases from V and 3 bases from J, leaving 12 bases between. Per the germline V gene, CDR1 is MNHEY and CDR2 is SMNVEV (reference sequence). The CDR3 region has the DNA TGTGCCAGCCCCTTAGTGGGGACAGATACGCAGTATTTT. This codes for CASPLVGTDTQYF.

The rearrangement uses TRBV28 and TRBJ2-7; D tentatively fits TRBD1 or TRBD2 (5 bases each). The CDR3 is made up of 17 amino acids. Germline V CDR1 and CDR2: MDHEN, SYDVKM. V lost 3 bases and J lost 3, with 21 bases in between. The CDR3 is CASSFHGTALYFYEQYF. CDR3 DNA: TGTGCCAGCAGTTTTCACGGGACGGCCCTTTATTTCTACGAGCAGTACTTC.

This clonotype was detected ten times or more. The V call is TRBV9, the J call TRBJ2-1; weak D call: TRBD2 (5 bases). Germline values: CDR1 SGDLS, CDR2 YYNGEE. CDR3 length equals 14 residues. V was shortened by 3 bases and J by 2 bases, with 9 bases between the two germline ends. The CDR3 nucleotides are TGTGCCAGCAGCGGTAGAGGGCCCTACAATGAGCAGTTCTTC. As protein: CASSGRGPYNEQFF.

The rearrangement links TRBV10-3 to TRBJ1-5; the D gene is possibly TRBD1 (5 bases). CDR3 length equals 17 residues. V dropped 0 bases and J dropped 4 bases, with 16 bases sitting between them. Germline CDR1 ENHRY, CDR2 SYGVKD. CDR3 sequence: CAISESWAKGKNQPQHF. For the CDR3, the DNA is TGTGCCATCAGTGAGTCTTGGGCGAAGGGGAAAAATCAGCCCCAGCATTTT.

In this sample, this clonotype turned up many times. DNA for the CDR3: TGTGCCAGCAGGGGGGGCCGGGATACGCAGTATTTT. Translation: CASRGGRDTQYF. The rearrangement uses TRBV28 and TRBJ2-3; either TRBD1 or TRBD2 may fit D (6 bases each). Germline V gene lookup returns CDR1 MDHEN and CDR2 SYDVKM. Between the trimmed V and J ends, which lost 6 bases and 6 bases, there was a span of 10 bases. This CDR3 has 12 residues.

The V and J genes are TRBV12-3 or TRBV12-4 and TRBJ2-3; D is undetermined. This CDR3 is 16 amino acids long. V gave up 6 bases and J gave up 2 bases, with 18 bases separating them. The DNA for the CDR3 is TGTGCCAGCAGACGCACTACCCCGCAAACCACAGATACGCAGTATTTT. Protein sequence: CASRRTTPQTTDTQYF.

The table lists this clonotype with a few counts. This chain joins TRBV6-9 and TRBJ2-5; 12 positions match TRBD2. V lost 4 bases, J lost 1 base, and 4 bases stayed unmatched. CDR1 MNHGY and CDR2 SVAAGI come from the germline V gene. The CDR3 spans 16 residues. The CDR3 sequence: CASSWGTSGFQETQYF. For the CDR3, the DNA is TGTGCCAGCAGTTGGGGGACTAGCGGGTTCCAAGAGACCCAGTACTTC.

This clonotype was recorded many times. V is TRBV20-1 and J is TRBJ1-5; a weak D match, TRBD1 (5 bases). The CDR3 contains 12 residues. V lost 0 bases and J lost 10, with 10 bases in between. In germline, CDR1 is DFQATT, CDR2 SNEGSKA (reference sequence). CDR3 DNA: TGCAGTGCTAGAGACCAGGGTCTACCCCAGCATTTT. Residues: CSARDQGLPQHF.

This clonotype has a handful of counts. The chain employs TRBV20-1 and TRBJ2-2, with unresolved D. The ends were cut back, 3 bases at V and 6 bases at J, with 11 bases in the middle. Germline lookup yields CDR1 DFQATT and CDR2 SNEGSKA (reference sequence). The CDR3 extends over 13 amino acids. The CDR3 sequence is CSASLFTAGELFF. The CDR3 nucleotides read TGCAGTGCTAGCCTGTTTACGGCCGGGGAGCTGTTTTTT.

In its sample, this clonotype was seen many times. The rearrangement joins TRBV6-1 to TRBJ2-3, with TRBD2 matching 8 bases. The V gene end was trimmed by 5 bases and the J gene end by 3 bases; junction bases not matched to a gene: 13. This CDR3 is built from 17 residues. Germline CDR1 is MNHNS and CDR2 is SASEGT. CDR3 amino acids: CASSLRGGRLRTDTQYF. The CDR3 DNA follows: TGTGCCAGCAGTTTGAGGGGCGGGAGGCTGAGGACAGATACGCAGTATTTT.

This rearrangement joins TRBV20-1 to TRBJ2-7; 9 bases match TRBD1. Germline V gives CDR1 DFQATT, CDR2 SNEGSKA (reference sequence). Losses at the gene ends were 4 bases for V and 6 bases for J; bases not matched to a gene: 10. The CDR3 consists of 14 residues. CDR3 sequence: CSAKTGQGLREQYF. CDR3 bases: TGCAGTGCTAAGACGGGACAGGGATTGCGCGAGCAGTACTTC.

CDR3 residues: CASSLRWTSGTYYNEQFF. The CDR3 nucleotides read TGTGCCAGCAGCTTAAGATGGACTAGCGGAACTTACTACAATGAGCAGTTCTTC. The V call is TRBV11-2, the J call TRBJ2-1; 10 bases agree with TRBD2. Germline loops: CDR1 SGHAT, CDR2 FQNNGV. The V and J ends lost 2 bases and 3 bases, in that order; junction bases with no gene match: 10. CDR3 length: 18 residues.

Regarding this clonotype: A read error may produce the germline difference seen at one junction end. V and J are TRBV13 and TRBJ2-5; 7 bases are a match to TRBD1. From germline, CDR1 is PRHDT and CDR2 FYEKMQ (reference sequence). The CDR3 runs 16 residues. The CDR3, as DNA: TGTGTCAGCAGCTTAGGGGGCGGTATTAACCAAGAGACCCAGTACTTC. Its translation: CVSSLGGGINQETQYF. Full variable domain (rest looked up from reference TRBV13 and TRBJ2-5): AAGVIQSPRHLIKEKRETATLKCYPIPRHDTVYWYQQGPGQDPQFLISFYEKMQSDKGSIPDRFSAQQFSDYHSELNMSSLELGDSALYFCVSSLGGGINQETQYFGPGTRLLVL.

This clonotype came up a few times. This chain connects TRBV6-1 to TRBJ1-2; unclear D gene. Germline CDR1 is MNHNS and CDR2 is SASEGT. V was clipped by 6 bases and J by 4 bases, with 15 bases between them. The CDR3 totals 14 residues. This CDR3 reads CASSSPGRSYGYTF. The CDR3 nucleotides are TGTGCCAGCAGCTCCCCGGGCAGATCCTATGGCTACACCTTC.

The J gene is TRBJ2-3, the V gene TRBV7-9; D may be TRBD2 (5 bases). The V end was cut by 1 base, the J end by 10 bases, with 15 bases between. Germline V gene data show CDR1 as SEHNR and CDR2 as FQNEAQ (reference sequence). The CDR3 totals 14 residues. The CDR3 reads CASSLVDDYSAQYF. DNA of the CDR3: TGTGCCAGCAGCTTAGTTGACGACTACAGTGCGCAGTATTTT.

Only one count was recorded for this clonotype. The rearrangement joins TRBV24-1 to TRBJ2-7; D remains ambiguous. The germline gives CDR1 KGHDR, CDR2 SFDVKD. V lost 7 bases and J lost 0, with 6 bases in between. This CDR3 comprises 12 residues. The DNA for the CDR3 is TGTGCCACCAGGGGTACCTCCTACGAGCAGTACTTC. It translates to CATRGTSYEQYF.

This clonotype was detected ten times or more. The genes are TRBV7-3 and TRBJ2-3, with TRBD2 as a possible D gene (6 bases). The V end was cut by 5 bases, the J end by 2 bases, with 17 bases between. The germline CDR1 and CDR2 sequences are SGHTA and FQGTGA. This CDR3 contains 16 residues. The CDR3 DNA follows: TGTGCCAGCAGCCCCCTGGGAGGTGGGAACACAGATACGCAGTATTTT. It yields the protein CASSPLGGGNTDTQYF.

CDR3 region: CASRGPVPSTDTQYF. The CDR3 DNA reads TGTGCCAGCAGGGGGCCGGTACCTAGCACAGATACGCAGTATTTT. This chain joins TRBV4-2 and TRBJ2-3; D is perhaps TRBD1 (5 bases). Germline values: CDR1 LGHNA, CDR2 YNFKEQ. The CDR3 has 15 residues. Trimming left V 6 bases short and J 0 bases short, with 13 bases between.

This clonotype was recorded many times. This rearrangement joins TRBV11-1 to TRBJ2-1; D may be TRBD1 (6 bases). The CDR3 sequence is 15 residues long. Per the germline V gene, CDR1 is SGHAT and CDR2 is FQDESV (reference sequence). Trimming took 3 bases from V and 4 from J, leaving 13 bases between them. CDR3 sequence reads: CASSLDSFGYNEQFF. CDR3 sequence (DNA): TGTGCCAGCAGCTTGGACAGTTTCGGGTACAATGAGCAGTTCTTC.

This clonotype has a count of ten or more. V usage is TRBV28 and J usage is TRBJ1-2; D not certain. Germline loops: CDR1 MDHEN, CDR2 SYDVKM. The CDR3 loop spans 14 amino acids. The V gene lost 3 bases and the J gene lost 8 bases, with 16 bases spanning the gap. CDR3 DNA sequence: TGTGCCAGCAGTTTTAGGACGGGCAGCAGCGGCTACACCTTC. Translating gives CASSFRTGSSGYTF.

This clonotype occurred many times. The CDR3 DNA follows: TGCAGTGCTAGAAGTGGTTTGGGGGACGCCGAAAACATTCAGTACTTC. Its protein product is CSARSGLGDAENIQYF. J is TRBJ2-4 and V is TRBV20-1; TRBD1 or TRBD2 may be the D gene (5 bases each). The CDR3 contains 16 residues. Germline CDR1 and CDR2: DFQATT and SNEGSKA (reference sequence). V was cut by 2 bases and J by 5 bases, with 19 bases left in between.

The chain combines TRBV27 with TRBJ1-2, with a weak D call TRBD1 (6 bases). Germline assignment: CDR1 MNHEY and CDR2 SMNVEV (reference sequence). Deletions cut 6 bases from V and 4 bases from J, with 21 bases between. This CDR3 region has 16 residues. CDR3 sequence reads: CASSLRRGGGSYGYTF. The CDR3 region has the DNA TGTGCCAGCAGCCTGAGACGTGGAGGGGGAAGCTATGGCTACACCTTC.